The 27 T cell receptor beta chains presented below share a single source sample, sequenced in a study of T-cell reconstitution after alpha-beta-depleted transplantation in children (dated by TCRdb to about 2016). The treatment or condition label, as the study defines it: allogeneic hematopoietic cell transplantation with graft depleted of TCRalphabeta T cells and CD19 B cells. Library construction relied on PCR. Sequenced on an Illumina HiSeq 2500. TCR libraries were prepared with molecular barcoding, using unique molecular identifiers to normalize TCRbeta repertoire quantification. Through fastp at Q25 and MiXCR, TCRdb rebuilt clones from the public reads, retaining in-frame beta chains. CDR3 protein sequences are deduplicated, and each keeps its most common genes and DNA. This sample holds fewer than 550,000 distinct CDR3 sequences; 15% to 20% were observed only once. The ten most abundant clones make up 25% to 35% of the sample.

The sample here was PBMCs, mostly from graft donor cells, taken 360 days after TCRalphabeta/CD19-depleted stem cell transplant. All receptors derive from a boy in the first two years of life who had a stem cell transplant for Wiskott-Aldrich syndrome, so the T cells may come from the graft donor.

The chain employs TRBV7-2 and TRBJ1-4, with D unclear. The CDR3 extends over 14 amino acids. The germline gives CDR1 SGHTA, CDR2 FQGNSA. V was clipped by 1 base and J by 8 bases, with 11 bases between them. The CDR3 region is CASSLGGGREKLFF. In DNA form, the CDR3 reads TGTGCCAGCAGCTTAGGAGGAGGGCGGGAAAAACTGTTTTTT. The variable domain in full, with the rest retrieved from reference TRBV7-2 and TRBJ1-4, is GAGVSQSPSNKVTEKGKDVELRCDPISGHTALYWYRQSLGQGLEFLIYFQGNSAPDKSGLPSDRFSAERTGGSVSTLTIQRTQQEDSAVYLCASSLGGGREKLFFGSGTQLSVL.

This clonotype has a count of ten or more. The chain joins TRBV24-1 to TRBJ2-2; TRBD1 aligns across 9 bases. The V gene end was trimmed by 3 bases and the J gene end by 7 bases; junction bases not matched to a gene: 11. The V gene's germline CDR1 is KGHDR and CDR2 SFDVKD. The CDR3 spans 17 residues. The CDR3 coding sequence is TGTGCCACCAGTGATCCCTCCGGGACAGGGATACGCGGGGAGCTGTTTTTT. Translation gives CATSDPSGTGIRGELFF.

The chain carries TRBV11-1 and TRBJ2-7; a possible D gene is TRBD2 (6 bases). Trimming stripped 0 bases from V and 3 bases from J, with 27 bases between. The CDR3 consists of 20 residues. Germline loops: CDR1 SGHAT, CDR2 FQDESV (reference sequence). CDR3 sequence: CASSLAPGTDFYIYIYEQYF. The CDR3 nucleotides are TGTGCCAGCAGCTTAGCCCCCGGGACTGACTTTTACATTTACATCTACGAGCAGTACTTC.

The rearrangement links TRBV5-1 to TRBJ2-1; 8 nucleotides line up with TRBD1. V was pared by 4 bases and J by 0 bases, with 9 bases of the junction left unmatched. CDR1 and CDR2 (germline): SGHRS, YFSETQ. The CDR3 has 17 amino acids. The chain's CDR3 is CASSLGQGRSSYNEQFF. In DNA form, the CDR3 reads TGCGCCAGCAGCCTCGGACAGGGTAGAAGCTCCTACAATGAGCAGTTCTTC.

This clonotype has a handful of counts. The V and J genes are TRBV10-3 and TRBJ2-1; 7 bases map to TRBD2. This CDR3 comprises 16 residues. V shed 2 bases, J shed 0 bases, and the junction held 4 bases outside the gene matches. Looked up from germline, CDR1 is ENHRY and CDR2 is SYGVKD. CDR3 sequence: CAISERRTSSYNEQFF. CDR3 in DNA: TGTGCCATCAGTGAGCGACGGACTAGCTCCTACAATGAGCAGTTCTTC.

This clonotype appeared many times. This chain uses TRBV10-3 with TRBJ2-1, with TRBD2 matching over 9 bases. The V gene end was trimmed by 3 bases and the J gene end by 9 bases; junction bases not matched to a gene: 9. There are 15 residues in the CDR3. Germline V gene lookup returns CDR1 ENHRY and CDR2 SYGVKD. CDR3 residues: CAISDRIAGVVEQFF. CDR3 DNA sequence: TGTGCCATCAGTGATCGGATAGCGGGAGTGGTTGAGCAGTTCTTC.

The chain combines TRBV10-3 with TRBJ2-5, with a weak D call TRBD2 (7 bases). V shed 4 bases and J shed 5 bases, with 14 bases lying between them. Looked up from germline, CDR1 is ENHRY and CDR2 is SYGVKD. This CDR3 is built from 14 residues. Here the CDR3 reads CAISVRRGGETQYF. Here the CDR3 DNA reads TGTGCCATCAGTGTCCGGAGGGGGGGGGAGACCCAGTACTTC.

The chain combines TRBV5-1 with TRBJ2-3; D possibly corresponds to TRBD1 (6 bases). Germline CDR1 and CDR2: SGHRS and YFSETQ. V gave up 8 bases and J gave up 2 bases, with 21 bases separating them. CDR3 length: 16 amino acids. The CDR3 sequence is CASAPRGSASTDTQYF. The DNA of the CDR3 is TGCGCCAGTGCTCCCAGGGGATCCGCCTCCACAGATACGCAGTATTTT.

The chain links TRBV12-3 or TRBV12-4 to TRBJ2-5; 8 positions agree with TRBD2. The V and J ends lost 1 base and 6 bases, in that order; junction bases with no gene match: 10. This CDR3 has 16 amino acids. As DNA, the CDR3 is TGTGCCAGCAGTTTAGAAGGAGGCGGGAGGACGAAGACCCAGTACTTC. It translates to CASSLEGGGRTKTQYF.

At least ten counts were recorded for this clonotype. The chain joins TRBV24-1 to TRBJ1-3; D is undetermined. Germline-derived CDR1 and CDR2 are KGHDR and SFDVKD. The CDR3 is made up of 14 amino acids. V was pared by 3 bases and J by 4 bases, with 9 bases between. The DNA for the CDR3 is TGTGCCACCAGTGATGTGAGGGCCGGAAACACCATATATTTT. It codes for CATSDVRAGNTIYF.

A few counts support this clonotype. V and J are TRBV29-1 and TRBJ2-5; unclear D gene. Germline CDR1 and CDR2: SQVTM and ANQGSEA. Trimming removed 7 bases from V and 5 bases from J, with 14 bases in between. The CDR3 contains 12 residues. DNA of the CDR3: TGCAGCGCCCCAAGGCAAGATGAGACCCAGTACTTC. It codes for CSAPRQDETQYF.

This clonotype was found many times. The rearrangement links TRBV12-3 or TRBV12-4 to TRBJ2-5; the match to TRBD1 covers 7 bases. This CDR3 is 13 amino acids long. The V gene end was trimmed by 4 bases and the J gene end by 3 bases; junction bases not matched to a gene: 2. DNA for the CDR3: TGTGCCAGCAGTTCAACAGGGGAAGAGACCCAGTACTTC. It codes for CASSSTGEETQYF.

This clonotype was seen a handful of times. The chain recombines TRBV2 with TRBJ1-2, with 7 positions matching TRBD1. V shed 8 bases and J 6 bases; nucleotides not matched to a gene: 3. CDR1 SNHLY and CDR2 FYNNEI come from the germline V gene. This CDR3 region has 11 residues. The CDR3 sequence is CASDRDDGYTF. DNA of the CDR3: TGTGCCAGCGACAGGGACGATGGCTACACCTTC.

This clonotype was found many times. V and J are TRBV15 and TRBJ2-7, with 11 bases that match TRBD1. The germline V gene has CDR1 LNHNV and CDR2 YYDKDF (reference sequence). The CDR3 is made up of 15 amino acids. The V gene end was trimmed by 0 bases and the J gene end by 6 bases; junction bases not matched to a gene: 4. The CDR3 here is CATSRDGQGAGEQYF. For the CDR3, the DNA is TGTGCCACCAGCAGAGATGGACAGGGGGCGGGCGAGCAGTACTTC. The whole variable domain, filled in from reference TRBV15 and TRBJ2-7, reads DAMVIQNPRYQVTQFGKPVTLSCSQTLNHNVMYWYQQKSSQAPKLLFHYYDKDFNNEADTPDNFQSRRPNTSFCFLDIRSPGLGDTAMYLCATSRDGQGAGEQYFGPGTRLTVT.

This clonotype showed up many times. This chain joins TRBV25-1 and TRBJ2-7; 11 nucleotides match TRBD1. Germline V lookup: CDR1 MGHDK, CDR2 SYGVNS. With 6 bases clipped from V and 9 bases from J, the junction kept 16 bases outside the gene matches. The CDR3 has 16 residues. CDR3 protein: CASRAINMIGTGGQYF. For the CDR3, the DNA is TGTGCCAGCAGAGCGATCAACATGATAGGGACAGGGGGGCAGTACTTC.

This clonotype was detected a few times. V is TRBV11-2 and J is TRBJ2-5, with TRBD2 matching 7 bases. This CDR3 spans 14 amino acids. V trimming: 1 base; J trimming: 4 bases; junction bases outside the gene matches: 3. Germline V gene data show CDR1 as SGHAT and CDR2 as FQNNGV. The chain's CDR3 is CASSLGTRGETQYF. CDR3 nucleotides: TGTGCCAGCAGCTTAGGGACTAGGGGAGAGACCCAGTACTTC.

The V and J genes are TRBV7-9 and TRBJ2-1; tentatively, D is TRBD2 (6 bases). V was clipped by 1 base and J by 6 bases, with 19 bases between them. The germline V gene encodes CDR1 SEHNR and CDR2 FQNEAQ (reference sequence). The CDR3 loop spans 17 amino acids. The CDR3 loop reads CASSLGRGLTHFNEQFF. The CDR3 DNA reads as TGTGCCAGCAGCTTAGGGAGAGGACTAACCCATTTCAATGAGCAGTTCTTC.

This clonotype was picked up a small number of times. V usage is TRBV5-1 and J usage is TRBJ2-3; TRBD2 might be the D (6 bases). CDR1 is SGHRS, CDR2 YFSETQ, per germline. V lost 6 bases and J lost 2, with 10 bases in between. This CDR3 is built from 13 residues. The CDR3 coding sequence is TGCGCCAGCACCGGCGGGATCACAGATACGCAGTATTTT. Translating it yields CASTGGITDTQYF.

The chain carries TRBV7-9 and TRBJ2-5; 10 bases are a match to TRBD2. CDR1 and CDR2 (germline): SEHNR, FQNEAQ (reference sequence). V lost 2 bases, J lost 5 bases, and 8 bases stayed unmatched. This CDR3 region has 16 residues. CDR3 sequence (DNA): TGTGCCAGCAGCTTACCCCTAGGAGCGGGGGGGGAGACCCAGTACTTC. Its translation: CASSLPLGAGGETQYF.

The chain joins TRBV5-1 to TRBJ2-2, with unresolved D. Germline V gives CDR1 SGHRS, CDR2 YFSETQ. Deletions cut 4 bases from V and 1 base from J, with 11 bases between. The CDR3 runs 15 residues. CDR3: CASSPAQMNTGELFF. The DNA of the CDR3 is TGCGCCAGCAGCCCCGCCCAGATGAACACCGGGGAGCTGTTTTTT.

V gene TRBV5-1 combines with J gene TRBJ2-6, with D perhaps being TRBD1 or TRBD2 (6 bases each). Deletions cut 1 base from V and 3 bases from J, with 14 bases between. The CDR3 covers 17 residues. Germline-derived CDR1 and CDR2 are SGHRS and YFSETQ. CDR3 in amino acids: CASSLPRGGSGANVLTF. The CDR3 bases are TGCGCCAGCAGCTTGCCCCGAGGGGGGAGTGGGGCCAACGTCCTGACTTTC.

This clonotype was seen a few times. The rearrangement uses TRBV24-1 and TRBJ2-3; D ambiguous. CDR1 and CDR2 from the germline V gene are KGHDR and SFDVKD. The CDR3 extends over 14 amino acids. V was shortened by 5 bases and J by 2 bases, with 10 bases between the two germline ends. The CDR3 DNA follows: TGTGCCACCAGTGCGGGCGGCCACACAGATACGCAGTATTTT. It specifies CATSAGGHTDTQYF.

The chain couples TRBV6-5 to TRBJ1-6, with TRBD1 as a possible D gene (6 bases). This CDR3 has 13 amino acids. Trimming left V 4 bases short and J 9 bases short, with 10 bases between. Germline assignment: CDR1 MNHEY and CDR2 SVGAGI. CDR3 sequence reads: CASSWTESSPLHF. The CDR3, as DNA: TGTGCCAGCAGTTGGACAGAATCTTCACCCCTCCACTTT.

The chain links TRBV5-1 to TRBJ2-1; 7 nucleotides match TRBD1. The length of the CDR3 is 14 residues. Germline CDR1 and CDR2: SGHRS and YFSETQ. V lost 3 bases, J lost 8 bases, and 8 bases stayed unmatched. The CDR3 spells CASSSGQVSYEQFF. Written as DNA, the CDR3 is TGCGCCAGCAGCTCCGGACAGGTCAGTTATGAGCAGTTCTTC.

This clonotype turned up a few times. The rearrangement joins TRBV6-1 to TRBJ2-5; TRBD2 matches at 13 bases. Germline V gene data show CDR1 as MNHNS and CDR2 as SASEGT. The V segment lost 2 bases and the J segment 5 bases; nucleotides outside the gene matches: 14. The CDR3 consists of 19 residues. DNA for the CDR3: TGTGCCAGCAGTGAAACTTTTAAGGGACTAGCGGGGTGGGGGGAGACCCAGTACTTC. Protein sequence: CASSETFKGLAGWGETQYF.

This clonotype was recorded a few times. The chain carries TRBV28 and TRBJ2-3; D uncertain. Trimming took off 5 bases at V and 5 bases at J, with 8 bases between the two ends. This CDR3 has 12 residues. Germline V lookup: CDR1 MDHEN, CDR2 SYDVKM. CDR3 bases: TGTGCCAGCAGTCAAGGGTTAGATACGCAGTATTTT. Its translation is CASSQGLDTQYF.

This clonotype was counted between two and nine times. This chain connects TRBV20-1 to TRBJ2-2, with D perhaps matching TRBD1 (5 bases). Per germline, CDR1 DFQATT and CDR2 SNEGSKA (reference sequence). Trimming took off 4 bases at V and 4 bases at J, with 19 bases between the two ends. The CDR3 is made up of 16 amino acids. The CDR3 DNA follows: TGCAGTGCTACATCCCCCCGGGTAGGGGCCACCGGGGAGCTGTTTTTT. Its protein product is CSATSPRVGATGELFF.